This T cell receptor (beta chain) derives from a study of blood T cell repertoires in COVID-19. Study context: The cDNA or gDNA used as material had been derived from T cells, B-cell-depleted T cells, or PBMCs.

This CDR3 comprises 15 residues. Germline V lookup: CDR1 SGHVS, CDR2 FQNEAQ. Deletions cut 4 bases from V and 6 bases from J, with 18 bases between. In the authors' workflow: It was from reference gene primer amplification that nucleated cell counts were estimated. Generated by immunoSEQ multiplex PCR, the TCRdb table keeps only in-frame clones and is missing some. V, J and clone size are those of that table, while D and trimming were read from the DNA. The table lists about 190,000 clones, around 80% of them singletons. This sequence was found in a man younger than 40 with active or convalescent COVID-19. The rearrangement links TRBV7-8 to TRBJ1-2; D might be TRBD1 (6 bases). The sequenced material came from peripheral blood. For the CDR3, the DNA is TGTGCCAGCAGCTCCACAGGGATAGGGGTGGATGGCTACACCTTC. This codes for CASSSTGIGVDGYTF.